The 27 T cell receptor beta chains presented below share a single source sample, sequenced in a study of identical twins. TCRdb re-called the 5' RACE reads with MiXCR, one entry per CDR3 protein. The repertoire holds about 500,000 distinct CDR3 sequences, with about 13% as singletons. This sample was shared with a second study, whose subject was yellow fever vaccine responses in identical twins.

The sequencing input was CD4+ T cells sorted from blood. These receptors came from a woman aged 18-29 years in good health.

A few counts support this clonotype. V usage is TRBV12-3 or TRBV12-4 and J usage is TRBJ1-5; D ambiguous. V was clipped by 4 bases and J by 1 base, with 11 bases between them. The CDR3 runs 15 residues. The CDR3 DNA reads TGTGCCAGCAGTTGGCGGGAGTTGAGCAATCAGCCCCAGCATTTT. Translation gives CASSWRELSNQPQHF.

This clonotype occurred many times. The CDR3 reads CASSSGLARETQYF. The CDR3 DNA follows: TGTGCCAGCAGTTCGGGACTAGCCAGGGAGACCCAGTACTTC. The chain recombines TRBV28 with TRBJ2-5; 9 nucleotides match TRBD2. The V and J ends lost 4 bases and 5 bases, in that order; junction bases with no gene match: 5. This CDR3 has 14 amino acids. Germline V gene data show CDR1 as MDHEN and CDR2 as SYDVKM.

This clonotype has a handful of counts. The J gene is TRBJ2-1, the V gene TRBV4-3; 11 positions match TRBD2. Trimming at V came to 0 bases and at J to 6 bases, leaving 4 bases not matched to a gene. This CDR3 comprises 16 residues. Looked up from germline, CDR1 is LGHNA and CDR2 is YSLEER. CDR3 amino acids: CASSQDVLAGANEQFF. In DNA, the CDR3 is TGCGCCAGCAGCCAAGACGTACTAGCGGGAGCCAATGAGCAGTTCTTC.

This clonotype was found a few times. This chain joins TRBV20-1 and TRBJ2-1, with TRBD2 identical over 10 bases. The CDR3 runs 18 residues. Trimming at V came to 2 bases and at J to 7 bases, leaving 17 bases not matched to a gene. Germline CDR1 reads DFQATT; CDR2 reads SNEGSKA (reference sequence). The CDR3 DNA sequence: TGCAGTGCTAGAAAGGCTCGATTAGCGGGGGGCCCGGGTAATGAGCAGTTCTTC. It codes for CSARKARLAGGPGNEQFF.

The chain joins TRBV5-6 to TRBJ2-5; D ambiguous. In germline, CDR1 is SGHDT, CDR2 YYEEEE. The V end was cut by 4 bases, the J end by 7 bases, with 14 bases between. The CDR3 is 13 amino acids. The CDR3, as DNA: TGTGCCAGCAGCGCCGGGCCGTTCGGGACCCAGTACTTC. It translates to CASSAGPFGTQYF.

This clonotype was recorded many times. This chain uses TRBV5-1 with TRBJ2-3; a weak D match, TRBD1 (5 bases). Germline V gene lookup returns CDR1 SGHRS and CDR2 YFSETQ. CDR3 length: 14 amino acids. The V gene lost 2 bases and the J gene lost 4 bases, with 11 bases spanning the gap. The CDR3 reads CASSFGRAADTQYF. The CDR3, as DNA: TGCGCCAGCAGCTTCGGCAGGGCTGCAGATACGCAGTATTTT.

The rearrangement links TRBV7-2 to TRBJ1-2; D is undetermined. The CDR3 sequence is 15 residues long. Per the germline V gene, CDR1 is SGHTA and CDR2 is FQGNSA. The V gene lost 1 base and the J gene lost 3 bases, with 12 bases spanning the gap. The CDR3 coding sequence is TGTGCCAGCAGCTTAGGGCCAGGAGTCGACTATGGCTACACCTTC. Translating it yields CASSLGPGVDYGYTF.

In this sample, this clonotype turned up a few times. V usage is TRBV5-1 and J usage is TRBJ2-2; TRBD2 might be the D (5 bases). V gave up 0 bases and J gave up 6 bases, with 9 bases separating them. Per the germline V gene, CDR1 is SGHRS and CDR2 is YFSETQ. There are 14 residues in the CDR3. The DNA of the CDR3 is TGCGCCAGCAGCTTGGGTCTAGCACCCGGGGAGCTGTTTTTT. Protein product: CASSLGLAPGELFF.

The table lists this clonotype with a few counts. The gene calls are TRBV20-1 and TRBJ2-3, with 11 bases aligning to TRBD2. Germline values: CDR1 DFQATT, CDR2 SNEGSKA (reference sequence). The CDR3 totals 16 residues. The ends lost 5 bases at V and 2 bases at J; junction bases unmatched: 9. The DNA of the CDR3 is TGCAGTGCTTATAGCGGGGGGGCGCGCGTCACAGATACGCAGTATTTT. This translates into CSAYSGGARVTDTQYF.

This clonotype was seen more than once but under ten times. J is TRBJ2-3 and V is TRBV6-5; D not resolved. V shed 0 bases and J shed 4 bases, with 2 bases lying between them. The germline CDR1 and CDR2 sequences are MNHEY and SVGAGI. The CDR3 is made up of 12 amino acids. CDR3 nucleotide sequence: TGTGCCAGCAGTTACTCGCCAGATACGCAGTATTTT. It is translated as CASSYSPDTQYF.

This chain links TRBV6-2 or TRBV6-3 with TRBJ2-1, with D possibly being TRBD2 (7 bases). The CDR3 spans 16 residues. Germline values: CDR1 MNHEY, CDR2 SVGEGT. Trimming removed 7 bases at V and 2 bases at J, with 18 bases between. CDR3 in amino acids: CASTGGPGSTYNEQFF. CDR3 in DNA: TGTGCCAGCACCGGGGGGCCCGGGAGCACCTACAATGAGCAGTTCTTC.

This clonotype was picked up a small number of times. The rearrangement links TRBV7-2 to TRBJ1-3; D is perhaps TRBD1 (6 bases). V gave up 3 bases and J gave up 1 base, with 10 bases separating them. Germline V CDR1 and CDR2: SGHTA, FQGNSA. The CDR3 has 15 amino acids. The CDR3 loop reads CASSFSQGSGNTIYF. CDR3 DNA sequence: TGTGCCAGCAGCTTCTCCCAGGGGTCTGGAAACACCATATATTTT.

This clonotype was observed a handful of times. The CDR3 reads CASSQHDRAFANTIYF. CDR3 in DNA: TGTGCCAGCAGCCAACACGACAGGGCCTTCGCAAACACCATATATTTT. This rearrangement joins TRBV3-1 to TRBJ1-3; TRBD1 matches at 7 bases. The CDR3 loop spans 16 amino acids. With V trimmed by 2 bases and J by 6 bases, 10 bases remained unmatched. Germline CDR1 reads LGHDT; CDR2 reads YNNKEL (reference sequence).

This clonotype was detected a few times. The V gene is TRBV6-5, the J gene TRBJ2-1; D may be TRBD1 or TRBD2 (5 bases each). This CDR3 is 14 amino acids long. Trimming removed 4 bases from V and 5 bases from J, with 12 bases in between. CDR1 is MNHEY and CDR2 is SVGAGI in the germline V gene. As DNA, the CDR3 is TGTGCCAGCAGTTTCCGGGGCGCCGACAATGAGCAGTTCTTC. Amino acid sequence: CASSFRGADNEQFF.

The chain recombines TRBV7-8 with TRBJ2-7, with 8 bases that match TRBD1. Germline lookup yields CDR1 SGHVS and CDR2 FQNEAQ. The CDR3 runs 14 residues. Germline trimming cut 4 bases from V and 3 bases from J; bases unmatched to any gene: 5. The CDR3 protein is CASSYHGQGYEQYF. The CDR3 DNA reads TGTGCCAGCAGCTACCACGGACAGGGCTACGAGCAGTACTTC.

This chain uses TRBV29-1 with TRBJ1-4; D is uncertain. The CDR3 is 13 amino acids. Germline loops: CDR1 SQVTM, CDR2 ANQGSEA. The V and J ends lost 3 bases and 10 bases respectively, with 15 bases between them. The CDR3 sequence: CSVENLGDRKLFF. The CDR3 coding sequence is TGCAGCGTTGAGAACCTTGGGGATAGAAAACTGTTTTTT.

The rearrangement uses TRBV5-1 and TRBJ2-1; perhaps TRBD2 as D (6 bases). V gave up 6 bases and J gave up 0 bases, with 22 bases separating them. There are 18 residues in the CDR3. Looked up from germline, CDR1 is SGHRS and CDR2 is YFSETQ. The CDR3 DNA reads TGCGCCAGCAAATTTTCGGAGGGCGGCTACAGCTCCTACAATGAGCAGTTCTTC. Amino acid sequence: CASKFSEGGYSSYNEQFF.

This clonotype was counted a few times. The J gene is TRBJ2-1, the V gene TRBV10-3; tentatively, D is TRBD1 (6 bases). Germline loops: CDR1 ENHRY, CDR2 SYGVKD. The V end lost 2 bases, the J end lost 0 bases, and 8 bases lay between the germline ends. The CDR3 length is 15 residues. The chain's CDR3 is CAISERDNSYNEQFF. CDR3 in DNA: TGTGCCATCAGTGAGCGGGACAACTCCTACAATGAGCAGTTCTTC.

The gene calls are TRBV3-1 and TRBJ2-5, with TRBD2 identical over 8 bases. Germline trimming cut 0 bases from V and 5 bases from J; bases unmatched to any gene: 5. This CDR3 is 15 amino acids long. Germline-derived CDR1 and CDR2 are LGHDT and YNNKEL (reference sequence). The CDR3 reads CASSQDGLARETQYF. The DNA for the CDR3 is TGTGCCAGCAGCCAAGATGGACTAGCCCGGGAGACCCAGTACTTC.

This clonotype was detected only a few times. This sequence joins TRBV9 and TRBJ1-2, with 8 bases identical to TRBD1. Germline V gene data show CDR1 as SGDLS and CDR2 as YYNGEE. Unmatched junction bases numbered 2, after V lost 3 bases and J lost 4 bases. CDR3 length: 13 residues. DNA of the CDR3: TGTGCCAGCAGCGGCGGACAGGGCTATGGCTACACCTTC. This codes for CASSGGQGYGYTF.

This clonotype was counted ten times or more. The chain employs TRBV11-1 and TRBJ1-1; TRBD1 matches 7 bases. The CDR3 is 20 amino acids. V shed 2 bases, J shed 2 bases, and the junction held 20 bases outside the gene matches. CDR1 SGHAT and CDR2 FQDESV come from the germline V gene (reference sequence). The CDR3 reads CASSLKDPGTASTRNTEAFF. CDR3 nucleotides: TGTGCCAGCAGCTTAAAGGACCCCGGGACAGCGTCCACCCGTAACACTGAAGCTTTCTTT.

This clonotype has a count of ten or more. The chain joins TRBV5-1 to TRBJ2-7; 8 bases are a match to TRBD1. Germline CDR1 SGHRS, CDR2 YFSETQ. The CDR3 loop spans 14 amino acids. V was clipped by 4 bases and J by 3 bases; unmatched bases: 6. The CDR3 DNA reads TGCGCCAGCAGCGGACAGGGTGGGAGCTACGAGCAGTACTTC. Amino acids: CASSGQGGSYEQYF.

This clonotype has a handful of counts. The chain uses TRBV27 and TRBJ1-5; a possible D gene is TRBD1 (5 bases). Per germline, CDR1 MNHEY and CDR2 SMNVEV (reference sequence). Trimming took off 6 bases at V and 0 bases at J, with 15 bases between the two ends. The CDR3 runs to 16 residues. The CDR3 here is CASSPLQGFSNQPQHF. DNA of the CDR3: TGTGCCAGCAGCCCCCTTCAGGGATTTAGCAATCAGCCCCAGCATTTT.

A few counts support this clonotype. The chain combines TRBV10-3 with TRBJ2-7; no reliable D call. This CDR3 region has 14 residues. The germline V gene encodes CDR1 ENHRY and CDR2 SYGVKD. V was clipped by 4 bases and J by 2 bases, with 12 bases between them. The CDR3 DNA follows: TGTGCCATCAGTGCTGACCGCGTGACCTACGAGCAGTACTTC. This translates into CAISADRVTYEQYF.

This chain connects TRBV18 to TRBJ2-6, with 8 bases lining up with TRBD1. Germline lookup yields CDR1 KGHSH and CDR2 LQKENI. This CDR3 region has 17 residues. Trimming at V came to 5 bases and at J to 2 bases, leaving 8 bases not matched to a gene. The CDR3 bases are TGTGCCAGCTCAGATTTGGCAGGGGGCGCTGGGGCCAACGTCCTGACTTTC. Encoded protein: CASSDLAGGAGANVLTF.

V is TRBV2 and J is TRBJ2-2; TRBD2 is a possible D gene (6 bases). Trimming took 5 bases from V and 1 from J, leaving 14 bases between them. This CDR3 comprises 16 residues. CDR1 and CDR2 from the germline V gene are SNHLY and FYNNEI. The CDR3 region has the DNA TGTGCCAGCAGTCCCCCGGGACTTCAGAACACCGGGGAGCTGTTTTTT. Its protein product is CASSPPGLQNTGELFF.

This clonotype was seen many times. This chain uses TRBV6-1 with TRBJ1-4; D ambiguous. This CDR3 is 14 amino acids long. CDR1 and CDR2 from the germline V gene are MNHNS and SASEGT. Trimming took 6 bases from V and 8 from J, leaving 16 bases between them. CDR3 residues: CASRRRSEGEKLFF. In DNA form, the CDR3 reads TGTGCCAGCAGGCGGAGATCGGAAGGGGAAAAACTGTTTTTT.